This TCR beta chain was sequenced in a study of PD-L1 blockade in urothelial cancer. Study details: Across blood samples, T cells had a median count of 141,255.

Using immunoSEQ multiplex PCR, the repertoire was profiled, and TCRdb retains in-frame clones only, with some absent. This table has around 80,000 clones, around 93% appearing once. Time point denoted: peripheral blood 6 weeks after treatment start. Between 1 and 8 samples per patient were obtained, pretreatment and on-treatment. Germline V lookup: CDR1 SGHRS, CDR2 YFSETQ. CDR3 length: 14 residues. V was cut by 3 bases and J by 6 bases, with 15 bases left in between. The chain couples TRBV5-1 to TRBJ1-2; D is possibly TRBD1 (6 bases). The source is a woman older than 75 with urothelial cancer. The input for sequencing was PBMCs, taken around atezolizumab (anti-PD-L1) treatment. The CDR3 nucleotides read TGCGCCAGCAGCTCGGGTAGCCCAGGGGATGGCTACACCTTC. Translation: CASSSGSPGDGYTF.